This T cell receptor (beta chain) was found in a study of blood T cell repertoires in COVID-19. The overall study: T cells, B-cell-depleted T cells, or PBMCs supplied cDNA or gDNA.

After removal of 5 bases from V and 2 bases from J, the junction contained 2 bases not matched to a gene. Looked up from germline, CDR1 is SGHTA and CDR2 is FQGNSA. This CDR3 is built from 15 residues. Clones were read by immunoSEQ multiplex PCR, and TCRdb kept only the in-frame ones, dropping some. The sample has tens of thousands of clones; 87% are singletons. The sequence was obtained from a male donor with acute or convalescent COVID-19. Input material: peripheral blood. The chain carries TRBV7-2 and TRBJ2-1; 11 bases match TRBD2. CDR3 region: CASSVSGGAYNEQFF. DNA for the CDR3: TGTGCCAGCAGCGTTAGCGGGGGGGCCTACAATGAGCAGTTCTTC.